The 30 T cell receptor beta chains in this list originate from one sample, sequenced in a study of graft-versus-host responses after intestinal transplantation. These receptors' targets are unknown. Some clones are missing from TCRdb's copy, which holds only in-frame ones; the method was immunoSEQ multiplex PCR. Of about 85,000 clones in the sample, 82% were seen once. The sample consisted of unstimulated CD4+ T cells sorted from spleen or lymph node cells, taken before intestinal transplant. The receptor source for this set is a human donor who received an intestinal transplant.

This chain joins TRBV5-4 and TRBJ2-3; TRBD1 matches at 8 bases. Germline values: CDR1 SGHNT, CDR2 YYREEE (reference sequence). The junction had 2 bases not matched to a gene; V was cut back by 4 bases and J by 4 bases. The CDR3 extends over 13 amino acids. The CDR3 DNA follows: TGTGCCAGCAGCGGACAGGGAGCAGATACGCAGTATTTT. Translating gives CASSGQGADTQYF.

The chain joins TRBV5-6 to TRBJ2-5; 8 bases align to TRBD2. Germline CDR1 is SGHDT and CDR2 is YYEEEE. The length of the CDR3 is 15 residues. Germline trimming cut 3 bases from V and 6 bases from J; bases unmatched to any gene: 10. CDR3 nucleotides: TGTGCCAGCAGCTGGGATCCGACTAGCGTCCAGACCCAGTACTTC. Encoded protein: CASSWDPTSVQTQYF.

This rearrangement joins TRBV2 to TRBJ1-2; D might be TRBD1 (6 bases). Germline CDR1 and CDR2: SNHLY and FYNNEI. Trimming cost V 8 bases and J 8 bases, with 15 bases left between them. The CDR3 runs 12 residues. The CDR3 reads CASRPGVRGYTF. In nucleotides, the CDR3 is TGTGCCAGCCGACCAGGGGTGCGCGGCTACACCTTC.

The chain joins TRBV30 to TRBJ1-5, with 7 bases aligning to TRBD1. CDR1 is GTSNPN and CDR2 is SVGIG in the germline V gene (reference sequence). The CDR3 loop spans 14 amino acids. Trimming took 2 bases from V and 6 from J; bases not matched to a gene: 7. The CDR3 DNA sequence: TGTGCCTGGAGTACAGGGGTTGAAGGTCAGCCCCAGCATTTT. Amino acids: CAWSTGVEGQPQHF.

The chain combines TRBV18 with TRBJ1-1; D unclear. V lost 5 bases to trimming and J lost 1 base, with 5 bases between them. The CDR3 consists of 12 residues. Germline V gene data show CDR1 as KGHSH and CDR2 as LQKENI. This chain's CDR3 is CASSEGNTEAFF. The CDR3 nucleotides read TGTGCCAGCTCAGAGGGGAACACTGAAGCTTTCTTT.

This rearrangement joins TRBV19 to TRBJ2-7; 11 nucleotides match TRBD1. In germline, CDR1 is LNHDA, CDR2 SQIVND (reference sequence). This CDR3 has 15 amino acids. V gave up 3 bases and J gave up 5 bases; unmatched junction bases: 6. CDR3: CASSIGQGAVNEQYF. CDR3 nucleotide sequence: TGTGCCAGTAGTATCGGACAGGGGGCGGTAAACGAGCAGTACTTC.

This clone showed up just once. Written as DNA, the CDR3 is TGCGCCAGCAGCTTGGCCGGGGTGGGGAACACTGAAGCTTTCTTT. This gives the protein CASSLAGVGNTEAFF. The chain has TRBV5-1 and TRBJ1-1; D remains ambiguous. There are 15 residues in the CDR3. Trimming shortened V by 0 bases and J by 1 base, and 10 bases separated the two germline ends. Germline CDR1 SGHRS, CDR2 YFSETQ.

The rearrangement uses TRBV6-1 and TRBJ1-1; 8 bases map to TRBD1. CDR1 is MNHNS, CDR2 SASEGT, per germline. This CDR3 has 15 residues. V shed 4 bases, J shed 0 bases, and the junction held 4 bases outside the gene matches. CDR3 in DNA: TGTGCCAGCAGTGCCCGGACAGGGTTGAACACTGAAGCTTTCTTT. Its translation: CASSARTGLNTEAFF.

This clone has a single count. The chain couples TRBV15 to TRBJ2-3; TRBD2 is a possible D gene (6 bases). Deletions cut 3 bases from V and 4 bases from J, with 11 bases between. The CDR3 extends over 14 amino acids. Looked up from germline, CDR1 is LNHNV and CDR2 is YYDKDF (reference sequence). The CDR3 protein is CATSSGGGADTQYF. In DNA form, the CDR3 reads TGTGCCACCAGCAGCGGGGGAGGAGCAGATACGCAGTATTTT.

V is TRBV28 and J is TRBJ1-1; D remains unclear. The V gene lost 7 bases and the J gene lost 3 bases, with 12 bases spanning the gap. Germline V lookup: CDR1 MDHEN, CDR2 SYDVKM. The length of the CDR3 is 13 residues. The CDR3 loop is CASMEVQYTEAFF. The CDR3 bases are TGTGCCAGCATGGAGGTCCAGTACACTGAAGCTTTCTTT.

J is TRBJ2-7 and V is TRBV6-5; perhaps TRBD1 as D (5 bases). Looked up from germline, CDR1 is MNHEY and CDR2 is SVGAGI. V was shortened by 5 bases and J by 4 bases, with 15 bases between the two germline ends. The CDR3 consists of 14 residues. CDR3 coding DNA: TGTGCCAGCAGTCCCAGGGTGAAGCCTTACGAGCAGTACTTC. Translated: CASSPRVKPYEQYF.

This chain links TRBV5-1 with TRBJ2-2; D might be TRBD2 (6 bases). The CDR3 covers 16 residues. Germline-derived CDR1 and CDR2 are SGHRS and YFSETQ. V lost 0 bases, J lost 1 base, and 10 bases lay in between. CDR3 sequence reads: CASSLVEGLNTGELFF. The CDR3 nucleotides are TGCGCCAGCAGCTTGGTGGAGGGGCTGAACACCGGGGAGCTGTTTTTT.

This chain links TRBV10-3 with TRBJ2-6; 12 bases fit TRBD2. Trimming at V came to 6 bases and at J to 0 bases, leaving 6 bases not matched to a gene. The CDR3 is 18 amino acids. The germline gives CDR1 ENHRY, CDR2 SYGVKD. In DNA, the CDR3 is TGTGCCATCAGACCAGGACTAGCGGGAAGCTCTGGGGCCAACGTCCTGACTTTC. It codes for CAIRPGLAGSSGANVLTF.

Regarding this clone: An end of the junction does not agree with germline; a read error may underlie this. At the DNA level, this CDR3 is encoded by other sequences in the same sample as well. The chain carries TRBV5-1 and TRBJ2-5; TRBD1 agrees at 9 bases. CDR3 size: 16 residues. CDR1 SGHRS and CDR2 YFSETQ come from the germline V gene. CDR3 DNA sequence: TGTGCCAGCAGCTTGGGGCCCGGGACAGGGCAAGAGACCCAGTACTTC. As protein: CASSLGPGTGQETQYF.

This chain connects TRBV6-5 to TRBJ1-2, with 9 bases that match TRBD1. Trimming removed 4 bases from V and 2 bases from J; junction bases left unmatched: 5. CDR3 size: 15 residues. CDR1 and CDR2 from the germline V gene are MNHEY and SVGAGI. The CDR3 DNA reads TGTGCCAGCAGTTGGGGGGACAGGGCCAACTATGGCTACACCTTC. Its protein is CASSWGDRANYGYTF.

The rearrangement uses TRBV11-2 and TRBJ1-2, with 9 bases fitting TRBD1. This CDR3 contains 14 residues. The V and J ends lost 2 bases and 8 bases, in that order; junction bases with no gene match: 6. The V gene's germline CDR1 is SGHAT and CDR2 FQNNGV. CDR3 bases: TGTGCCAGCAGCTTAAGTGGACAGGGGCTCGGCTACACCTTC. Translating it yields CASSLSGQGLGYTF.

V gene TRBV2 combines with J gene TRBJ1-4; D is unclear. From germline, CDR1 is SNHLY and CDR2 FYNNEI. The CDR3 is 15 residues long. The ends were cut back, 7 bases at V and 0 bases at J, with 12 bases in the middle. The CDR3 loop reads CASNPGYATNEKLFF. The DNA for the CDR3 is TGTGCCAGCAATCCGGGTTATGCAACTAATGAAAAACTGTTTTTT.

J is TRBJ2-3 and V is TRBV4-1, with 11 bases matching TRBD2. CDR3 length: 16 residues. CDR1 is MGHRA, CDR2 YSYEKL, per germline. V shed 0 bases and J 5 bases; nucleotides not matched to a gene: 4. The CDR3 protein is CASSQDIAGGQDTQYF. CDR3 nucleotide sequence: TGCGCCAGCAGCCAAGATATAGCGGGGGGGCAAGATACGCAGTATTTT.

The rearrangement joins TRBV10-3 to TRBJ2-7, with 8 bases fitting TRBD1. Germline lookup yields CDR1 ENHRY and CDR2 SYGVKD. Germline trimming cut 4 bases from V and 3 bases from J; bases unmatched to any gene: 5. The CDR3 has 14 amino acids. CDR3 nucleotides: TGTGCCATCAGTGCCGGAGGACAGGGCTACGAGCAGTACTTC. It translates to CAISAGGQGYEQYF.

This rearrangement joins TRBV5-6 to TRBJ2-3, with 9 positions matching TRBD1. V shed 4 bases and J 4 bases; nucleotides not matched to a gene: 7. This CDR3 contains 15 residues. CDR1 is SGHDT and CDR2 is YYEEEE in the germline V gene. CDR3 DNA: TGTGCCAGCAGCCGGCGGGACAGGGTTTCAGATACGCAGTATTTT. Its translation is CASSRRDRVSDTQYF.

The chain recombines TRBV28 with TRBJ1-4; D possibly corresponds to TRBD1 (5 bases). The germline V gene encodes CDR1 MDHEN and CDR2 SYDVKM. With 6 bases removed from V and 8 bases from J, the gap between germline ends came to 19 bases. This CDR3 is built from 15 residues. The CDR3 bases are TGTGCCAGCAGCCTAAATTGGGGGAGGGCCGAAAAACTGTTTTTT. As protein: CASSLNWGRAEKLFF.

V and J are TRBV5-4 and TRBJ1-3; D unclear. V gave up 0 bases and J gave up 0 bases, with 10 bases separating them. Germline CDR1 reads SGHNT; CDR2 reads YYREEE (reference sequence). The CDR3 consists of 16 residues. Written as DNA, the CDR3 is TGTGCCAGCAGCTTGGGCCTCGGGATCTCTGGAAACACCATATATTTT. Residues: CASSLGLGISGNTIYF.

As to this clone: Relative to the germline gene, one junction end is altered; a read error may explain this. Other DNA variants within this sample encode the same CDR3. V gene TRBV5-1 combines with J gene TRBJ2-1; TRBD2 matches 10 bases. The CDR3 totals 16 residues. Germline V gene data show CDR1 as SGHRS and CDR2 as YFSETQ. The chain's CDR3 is CASSLATSGPYNEQFF. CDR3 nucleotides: TGCGCCAGCAGTTTGGCGACTAGCGGGCCTTACAATGAGCAGTTCTTC.

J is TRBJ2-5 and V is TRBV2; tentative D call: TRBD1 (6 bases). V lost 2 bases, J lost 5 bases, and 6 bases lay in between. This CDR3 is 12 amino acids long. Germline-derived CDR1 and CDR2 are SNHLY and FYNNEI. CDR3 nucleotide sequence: TGTGCCAGCAGTGAAAGGGGGGAGACCCAGTACTTC. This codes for CASSERGETQYF. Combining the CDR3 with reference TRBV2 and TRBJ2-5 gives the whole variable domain EPEVTQTPSHQVTQMGQEVILRCVPISNHLYFYWYRQILGQKVEFLVSFYNNEISEKSEIFDDQFSVERPDGSNFTLKIRSTKLEDSAMYFCASSERGETQYFGPGTRLLVL.

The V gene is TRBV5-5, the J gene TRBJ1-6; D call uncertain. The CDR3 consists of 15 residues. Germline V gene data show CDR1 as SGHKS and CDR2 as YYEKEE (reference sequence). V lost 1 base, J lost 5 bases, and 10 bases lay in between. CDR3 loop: CASSLFTVDNSPLHF. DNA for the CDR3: TGTGCCAGCAGCTTGTTTACGGTGGATAATTCACCCCTCCACTTT.

The CDR3 nucleotides are TGTGCCAGCAGTGGCCGGGTGAACACCGGGGAGCTGTTTTTT. Translated, it gives CASSGRVNTGELFF. The chain is built from TRBV2 and TRBJ2-2, with D unclear. V was pared by 4 bases and J by 1 base, with 7 bases between. The CDR3 loop spans 14 amino acids. Per the germline V gene, CDR1 is SNHLY and CDR2 is FYNNEI.

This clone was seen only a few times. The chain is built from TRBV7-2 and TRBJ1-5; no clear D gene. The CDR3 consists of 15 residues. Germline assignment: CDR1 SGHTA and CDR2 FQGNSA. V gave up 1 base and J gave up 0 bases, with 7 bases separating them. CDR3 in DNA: TGTGCCAGCAGCTTAGGTCAGGTTAGCAATCAGCCCCAGCATTTT. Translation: CASSLGQVSNQPQHF.

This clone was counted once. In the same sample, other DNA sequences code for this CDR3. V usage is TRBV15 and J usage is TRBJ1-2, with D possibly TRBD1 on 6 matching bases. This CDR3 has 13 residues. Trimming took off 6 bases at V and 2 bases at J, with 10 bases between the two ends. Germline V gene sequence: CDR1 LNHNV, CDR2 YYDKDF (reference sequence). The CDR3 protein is CATSRGANYGYTF. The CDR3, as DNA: TGTGCCACCAGTCGGGGGGCGAACTATGGCTACACCTTC.

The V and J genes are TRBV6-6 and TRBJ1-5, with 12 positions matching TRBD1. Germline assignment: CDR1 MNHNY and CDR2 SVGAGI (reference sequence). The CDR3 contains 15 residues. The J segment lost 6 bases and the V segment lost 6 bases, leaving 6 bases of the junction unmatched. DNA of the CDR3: TGTGCCAGCAGCCGGGGACAGGGGGCAGGTCAGCCCCAGCATTTT. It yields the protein CASSRGQGAGQPQHF.

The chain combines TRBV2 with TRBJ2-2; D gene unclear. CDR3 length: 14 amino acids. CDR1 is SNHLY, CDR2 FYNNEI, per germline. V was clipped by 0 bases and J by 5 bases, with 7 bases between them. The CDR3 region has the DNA TGTGCCAGCAGTGAAGCGCGAGAGACCGGGGAGCTGTTTTTT. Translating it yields CASSEARETGELFF.